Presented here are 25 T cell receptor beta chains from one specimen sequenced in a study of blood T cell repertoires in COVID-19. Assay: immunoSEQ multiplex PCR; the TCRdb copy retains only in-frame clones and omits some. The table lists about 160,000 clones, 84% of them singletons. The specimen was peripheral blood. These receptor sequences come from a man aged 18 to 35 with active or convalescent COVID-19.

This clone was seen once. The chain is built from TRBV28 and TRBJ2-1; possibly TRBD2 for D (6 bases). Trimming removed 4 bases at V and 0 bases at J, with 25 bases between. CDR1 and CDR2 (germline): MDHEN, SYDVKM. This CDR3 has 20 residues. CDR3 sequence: CASSSLPWGRNRDSYNEQFF. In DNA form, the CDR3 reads TGTGCCAGCAGTTCACTCCCTTGGGGGAGGAACCGAGACTCCTACAATGAGCAGTTCTTC.

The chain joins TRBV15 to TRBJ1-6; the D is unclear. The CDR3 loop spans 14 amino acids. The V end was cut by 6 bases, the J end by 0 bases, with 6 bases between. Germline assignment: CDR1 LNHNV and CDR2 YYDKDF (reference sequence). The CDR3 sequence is CATRASSYNSPLHF. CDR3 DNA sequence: TGTGCCACCAGAGCGAGCTCCTATAATTCACCCCTCCACTTT.

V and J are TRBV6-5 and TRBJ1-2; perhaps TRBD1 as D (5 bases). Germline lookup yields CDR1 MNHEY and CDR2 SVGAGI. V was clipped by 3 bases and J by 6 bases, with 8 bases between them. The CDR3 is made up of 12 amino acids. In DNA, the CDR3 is TGTGCCAGCAGTTATGCGGGGCATGGCTACACCTTC. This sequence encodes CASSYAGHGYTF.

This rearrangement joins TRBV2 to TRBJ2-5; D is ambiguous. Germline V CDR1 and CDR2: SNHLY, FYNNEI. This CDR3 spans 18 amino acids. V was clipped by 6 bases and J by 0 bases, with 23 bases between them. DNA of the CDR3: TGTGCCAGCAGCCGAGGTAGAAGAAATCAAGAGTACCAAGAGACCCAGTACTTC. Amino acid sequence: CASSRGRRNQEYQETQYF.

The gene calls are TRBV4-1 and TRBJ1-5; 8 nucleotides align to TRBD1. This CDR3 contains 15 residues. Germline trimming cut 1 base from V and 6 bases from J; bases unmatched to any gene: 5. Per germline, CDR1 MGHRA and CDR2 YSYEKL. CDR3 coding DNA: TGCGCCAGCAGCCAAGTGCAGGGGGCGAGTCAGCCCCAGCATTTT. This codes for CASSQVQGASQPQHF.

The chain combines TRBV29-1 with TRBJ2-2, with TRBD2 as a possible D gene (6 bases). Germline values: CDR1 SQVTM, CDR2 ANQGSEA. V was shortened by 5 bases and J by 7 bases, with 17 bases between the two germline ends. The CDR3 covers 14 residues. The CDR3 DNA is TGCAGCGTTTTTTTGTGGGAGGAGAGCGGGGAGCTGTTTTTT. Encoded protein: CSVFLWEESGELFF.

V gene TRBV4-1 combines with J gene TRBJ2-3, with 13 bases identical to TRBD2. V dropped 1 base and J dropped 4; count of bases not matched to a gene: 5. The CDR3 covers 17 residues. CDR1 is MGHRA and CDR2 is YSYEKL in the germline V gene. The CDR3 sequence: CASSQVWTSGGSDTQYF. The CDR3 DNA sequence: TGCGCCAGCAGCCAAGTCTGGACTAGCGGGGGTTCAGATACGCAGTATTTT.

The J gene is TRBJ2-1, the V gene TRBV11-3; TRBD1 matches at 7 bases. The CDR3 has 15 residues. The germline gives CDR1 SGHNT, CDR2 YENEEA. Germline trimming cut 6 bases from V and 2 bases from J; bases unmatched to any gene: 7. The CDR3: CASSPETGTYNEQFF. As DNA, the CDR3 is TGTGCCAGCAGTCCTGAGACAGGGACCTACAATGAGCAGTTCTTC.

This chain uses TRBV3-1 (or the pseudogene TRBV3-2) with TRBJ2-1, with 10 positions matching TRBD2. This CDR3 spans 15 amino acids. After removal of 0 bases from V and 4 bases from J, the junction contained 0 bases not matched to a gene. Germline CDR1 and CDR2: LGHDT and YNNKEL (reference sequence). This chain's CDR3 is CASSQELAGYNEQFF. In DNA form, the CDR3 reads TGTGCCAGCAGCCAAGAACTAGCGGGGTACAATGAGCAGTTCTTC.

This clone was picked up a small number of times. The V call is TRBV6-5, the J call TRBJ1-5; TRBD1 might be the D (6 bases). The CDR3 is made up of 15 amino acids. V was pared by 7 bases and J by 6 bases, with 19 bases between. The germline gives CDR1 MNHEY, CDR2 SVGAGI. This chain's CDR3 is CASIGRTRGGQPQHF. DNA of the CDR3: TGTGCCAGCATAGGGCGGACGAGGGGGGGTCAGCCCCAGCATTTT.

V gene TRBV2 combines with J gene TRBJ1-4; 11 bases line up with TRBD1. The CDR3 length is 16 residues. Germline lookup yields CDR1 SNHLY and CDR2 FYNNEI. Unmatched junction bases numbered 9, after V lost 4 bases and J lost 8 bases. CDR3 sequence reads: CASSARTGGVGEKLFF. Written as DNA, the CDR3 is TGTGCCAGCAGTGCCCGGACAGGGGGCGTTGGAGAAAAACTGTTTTTT.

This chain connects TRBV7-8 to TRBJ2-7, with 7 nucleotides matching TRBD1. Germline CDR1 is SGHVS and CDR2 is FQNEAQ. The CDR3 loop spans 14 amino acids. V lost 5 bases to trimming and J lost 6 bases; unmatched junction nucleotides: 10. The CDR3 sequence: CASSIRDRAGEQYF. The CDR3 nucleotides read TGTGCCAGCAGCATAAGAGACAGGGCTGGCGAGCAGTACTTC.

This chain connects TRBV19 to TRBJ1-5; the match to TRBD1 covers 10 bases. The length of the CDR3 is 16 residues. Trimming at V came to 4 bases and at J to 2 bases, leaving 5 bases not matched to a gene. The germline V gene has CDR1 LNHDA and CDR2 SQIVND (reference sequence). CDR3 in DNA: TGTGCCAGTAGTACCGGGACAGGGGTAGGCAATCAGCCCCAGCATTTT. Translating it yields CASSTGTGVGNQPQHF.

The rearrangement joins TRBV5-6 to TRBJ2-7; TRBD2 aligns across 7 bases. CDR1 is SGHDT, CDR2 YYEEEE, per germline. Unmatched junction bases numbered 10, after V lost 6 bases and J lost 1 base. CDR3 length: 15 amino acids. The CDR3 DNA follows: TGTGCCAGCACCGTAGTAGCGGGTTTATCCTACGAGCAGTACTTC. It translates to CASTVVAGLSYEQYF.

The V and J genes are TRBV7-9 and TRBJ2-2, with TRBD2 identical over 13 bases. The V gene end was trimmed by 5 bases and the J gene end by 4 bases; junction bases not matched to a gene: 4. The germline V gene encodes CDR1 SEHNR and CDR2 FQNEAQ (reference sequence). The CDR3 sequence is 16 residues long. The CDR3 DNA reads TGTGCCAGCAGCCTGGGACTAGCGGGGCTCACCGGGGAGCTGTTTTTT. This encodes CASSLGLAGLTGELFF.

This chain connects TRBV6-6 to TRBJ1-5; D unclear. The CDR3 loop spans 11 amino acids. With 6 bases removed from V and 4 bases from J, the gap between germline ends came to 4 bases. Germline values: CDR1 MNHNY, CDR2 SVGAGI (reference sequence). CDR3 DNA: TGTGCCAGCAGCAGGAATCAGCCCCAGCATTTT. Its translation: CASSRNQPQHF.

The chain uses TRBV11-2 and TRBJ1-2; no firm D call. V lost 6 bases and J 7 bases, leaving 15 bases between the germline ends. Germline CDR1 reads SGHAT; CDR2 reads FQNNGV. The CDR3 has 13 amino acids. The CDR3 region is CASRPTRESGYTF. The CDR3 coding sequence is TGTGCCAGCAGGCCAACCCGGGAGTCTGGCTACACCTTC.

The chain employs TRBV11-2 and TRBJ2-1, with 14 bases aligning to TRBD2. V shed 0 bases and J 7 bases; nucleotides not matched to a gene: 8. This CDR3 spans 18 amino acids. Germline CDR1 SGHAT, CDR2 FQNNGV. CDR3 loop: CASSLDPGLAGAYNEQFF. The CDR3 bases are TGTGCCAGCAGCTTAGATCCGGGACTAGCGGGAGCGTATAATGAGCAGTTCTTC.

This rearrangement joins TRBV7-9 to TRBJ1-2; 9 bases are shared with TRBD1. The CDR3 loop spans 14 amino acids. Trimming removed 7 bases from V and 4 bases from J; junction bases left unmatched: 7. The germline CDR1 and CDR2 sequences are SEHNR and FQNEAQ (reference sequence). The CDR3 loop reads CASNRGQTGYGYTF. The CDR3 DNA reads TGTGCCAGCAACAGGGGGCAGACGGGCTATGGCTACACCTTC.

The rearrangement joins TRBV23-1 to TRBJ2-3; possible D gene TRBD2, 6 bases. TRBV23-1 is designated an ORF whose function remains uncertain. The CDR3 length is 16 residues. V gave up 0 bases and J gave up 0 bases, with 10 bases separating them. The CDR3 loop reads CASSQSCGRSTDTQYF. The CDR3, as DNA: TGCGCCAGCAGTCAATCGTGTGGGAGGAGCACAGATACGCAGTATTTT.

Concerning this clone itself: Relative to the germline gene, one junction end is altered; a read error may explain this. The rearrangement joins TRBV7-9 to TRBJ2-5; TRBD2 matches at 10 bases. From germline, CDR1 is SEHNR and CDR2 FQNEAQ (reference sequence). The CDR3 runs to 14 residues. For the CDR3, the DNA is TGTGCCAGCAGCGTAGCGGGAGGCGGGGAGACCCAGTACTTC. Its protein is CASSVAGGGETQYF.

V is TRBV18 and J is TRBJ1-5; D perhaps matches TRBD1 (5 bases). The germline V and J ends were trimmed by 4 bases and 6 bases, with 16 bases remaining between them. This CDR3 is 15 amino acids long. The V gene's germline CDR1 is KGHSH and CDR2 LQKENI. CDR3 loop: CASSLTGGAGQPQHF. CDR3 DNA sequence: TGTGCCAGCTCACTTACGGGAGGGGCAGGTCAGCCCCAGCATTTT. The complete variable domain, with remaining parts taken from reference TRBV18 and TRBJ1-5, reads NAGVMQNPRHLVRRRGQEARLRCSPMKGHSHVYWYRQLPEEGLKFMVYLQKENIIDESGMPKERFSAEFPKEGPSILRIQQVVRGDSAAYFCASSLTGGAGQPQHFGDGTRLSIL.

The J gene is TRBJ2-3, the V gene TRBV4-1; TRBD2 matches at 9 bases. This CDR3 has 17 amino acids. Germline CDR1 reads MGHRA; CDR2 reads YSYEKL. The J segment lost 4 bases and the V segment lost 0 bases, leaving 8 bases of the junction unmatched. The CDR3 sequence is CASSQDRRGGAPDTQYF. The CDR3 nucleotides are TGCGCCAGCAGCCAAGATCGGCGCGGGGGGGCCCCAGATACGCAGTATTTT.

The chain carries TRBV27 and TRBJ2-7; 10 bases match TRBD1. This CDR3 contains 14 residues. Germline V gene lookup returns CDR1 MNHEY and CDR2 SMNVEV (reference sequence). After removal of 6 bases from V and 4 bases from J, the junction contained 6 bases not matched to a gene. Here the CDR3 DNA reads TGTGCCAGCAGCCGGACAGGGGGTGGGTACGAGCAGTACTTC. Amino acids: CASSRTGGGYEQYF.

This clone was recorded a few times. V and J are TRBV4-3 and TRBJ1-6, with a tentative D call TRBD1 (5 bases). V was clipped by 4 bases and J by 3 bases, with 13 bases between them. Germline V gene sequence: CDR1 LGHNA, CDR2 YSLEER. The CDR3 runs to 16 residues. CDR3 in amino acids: CASSLNQGIYNSPLHF. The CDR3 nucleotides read TGCGCCAGCAGCCTAAATCAGGGTATCTATAATTCACCCCTCCACTTT.